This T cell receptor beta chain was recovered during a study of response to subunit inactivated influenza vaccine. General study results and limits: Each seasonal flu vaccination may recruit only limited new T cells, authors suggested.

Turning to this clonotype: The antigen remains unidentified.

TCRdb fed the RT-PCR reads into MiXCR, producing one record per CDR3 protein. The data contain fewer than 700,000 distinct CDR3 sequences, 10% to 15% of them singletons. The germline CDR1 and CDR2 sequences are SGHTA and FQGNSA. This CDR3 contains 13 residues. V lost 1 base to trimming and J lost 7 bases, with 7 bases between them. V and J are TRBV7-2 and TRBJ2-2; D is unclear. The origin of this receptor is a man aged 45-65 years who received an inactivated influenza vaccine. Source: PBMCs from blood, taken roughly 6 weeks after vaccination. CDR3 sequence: CASSLERFGELFF. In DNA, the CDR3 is TGTGCCAGCAGCTTAGAACGGTTCGGGGAGCTGTTTTTT.